At least ten counts were recorded for the clone carrying this T cell receptor (beta chain). Its antigen is still unknown. The record originates from a study of OX40 agonist ivuxolimab in advanced cancers. As for the study in general: Males comprised about 78% of the group, whose mean age was approximately 60 years (range 23 to 79). Broader study findings: Which antigen the expanded peripheral T cells recognized is unknown. In general, CD8+ T cells held more expanded clones than CD4+ did, on average.

The CDR3 is 14 amino acids. V lost 5 bases, J lost 5 bases, and 5 bases stayed unmatched. The V gene's germline CDR1 is MDHEN and CDR2 SYDVKM. Produced via immunoSEQ multiplex PCR; TCRdb's table is partial and in-frame only. In the table there are roughly 71,000 clones, 91% of which are singletons. This chain uses TRBV28 with TRBJ2-2, with 7 bases identical to TRBD1. The receptor was isolated from an adult with an advanced solid tumor such as melanoma, head and neck, liver or kidney cancer. Sequenced here: CD4+ or CD8+ T cells sorted from blood, sampled in a trial of the OX40 agonist ivuxolimab. This chain's CDR3 is CASSTPRGTGELFF. In DNA, the CDR3 is TGTGCCAGCAGTACTCCCAGGGGGACCGGGGAGCTGTTTTTT.